The 30 T cell receptor beta chains below come from one sample, sequenced in a study of T cells in Graves' hyperthyroidism and ophthalmopathy. RNA transcripts yielded amplified TCR beta CDR3 regions. A first-round RT-PCR of the TCR CDR3 used the HTBI primer set. TCRdb called the multiplex PCR reads again in MiXCR, with one record for every CDR3 protein. This table has approximately 400,000 distinct CDR3 sequences, roughly 14% appearing once. Specimen: blood. All receptors come from a young woman with Graves' hyperthyroidism.

V is TRBV7-6 and J is TRBJ2-7, with a tentative D call TRBD2 (7 bases). The CDR3 extends over 14 amino acids. Germline lookup yields CDR1 SGHVS and CDR2 FNYEAQ. V lost 1 base and J lost 6, with 13 bases in between. CDR3 bases: TGTGCCAGCAGCTTAGATGGGGGGGGCGGCGAGCAGTACTTC. It yields the protein CASSLDGGGGEQYF. Full variable domain (missing parts from reference TRBV7-6 and TRBJ2-7): GAGVSQSPRYKVTKRGQDVALRCDPISGHVSLYWYRQALGQGPEFLTYFNYEAQQDKSGLPNDRFSAERPEGSISTLTIQRTEQRDSAMYRCASSLDGGGGEQYFGPGTRLTVT.

This clonotype occurred many times. The chain carries TRBV12-3 or TRBV12-4 and TRBJ2-4; a possible D gene is TRBD1 (5 bases). CDR3 size: 17 residues. V gave up 5 bases and J gave up 0 bases, with 17 bases separating them. This CDR3 is CASSLGSKGIAKNIQYF. In DNA, the CDR3 is TGTGCCAGCAGTCTCGGGTCGAAGGGGATAGCCAAAAACATTCAGTACTTC.

The chain has TRBV3-1 and TRBJ2-1; D tentatively fits TRBD1 or TRBD2 (6 bases each). The CDR3 runs to 14 residues. Trimming removed 4 bases at V and 5 bases at J, with 12 bases between. Germline V gives CDR1 LGHDT, CDR2 YNNKEL (reference sequence). As DNA, the CDR3 is TGTGCCAGCAGCCTGGGGGGCCGGAACAATGAGCAGTTCTTC. As protein: CASSLGGRNNEQFF.

This clonotype has at least ten counts. The J gene is TRBJ2-3, the V gene TRBV11-2; TRBD1 matches 7 bases. There are 15 residues in the CDR3. Germline lookup yields CDR1 SGHAT and CDR2 FQNNGV. The V gene end was trimmed by 3 bases and the J gene end by 4 bases; junction bases not matched to a gene: 7. CDR3 nucleotide sequence: TGTGCCAGCAGCTTTGACAGGGTCGGGGCAGATACGCAGTATTTT. Amino acid sequence: CASSFDRVGADTQYF.

This clonotype appeared many times. The V gene is TRBV7-2, the J gene TRBJ1-5; 8 bases align to TRBD1. Germline assignment: CDR1 SGHTA and CDR2 FQGNSA. CDR3 length: 19 residues. V gave up 1 base and J gave up 5 bases; unmatched junction bases: 16. CDR3 bases: TGTGCCAGCAGCTTAGAAGGAGTGTATTGGGGACAGGAGCATCAGCCCCAGCATTTT. It specifies CASSLEGVYWGQEHQPQHF.

This clonotype came up many times. This rearrangement joins TRBV5-1 to TRBJ2-1; 8 positions match TRBD2. CDR1 and CDR2 from the germline V gene are SGHRS and YFSETQ. The CDR3 contains 15 residues. The J segment lost 6 bases and the V segment lost 5 bases, leaving 10 bases of the junction unmatched. The CDR3, as DNA: TGCGCCAGCAGTGTCTCCAGCGGGAGCTTCAATGAGCAGTTCTTC. This translates into CASSVSSGSFNEQFF.

This clonotype showed up many times. V is TRBV3-1 and J is TRBJ2-1; tentatively, D is TRBD1 (6 bases). Trimming stripped 3 bases from V and 6 bases from J, with 15 bases between. CDR1 and CDR2 (germline): LGHDT, YNNKEL (reference sequence). This CDR3 is 15 amino acids long. The CDR3 region has the DNA TGTGCCAGCAGCCATCCGGACAGTCTAGGCAATGAGCAGTTCTTC. This encodes CASSHPDSLGNEQFF.

A few counts support this clonotype. The DNA for the CDR3 is TGTGCCAGCAGGCCGGGCCTTAATTCACCCCTCCACTTT. Its protein is CASRPGLNSPLHF. This rearrangement joins TRBV6-1 to TRBJ1-6, with D uncertain. Germline assignment: CDR1 MNHNS and CDR2 SASEGT. Trimming removed 6 bases at V and 6 bases at J, with 9 bases between. The CDR3 runs to 13 residues.

The CDR3 region is CASSVGYRGPYEQYF. The CDR3 coding sequence is TGTGCCAGCAGCGTAGGATACAGGGGGCCTTACGAGCAGTACTTC. The chain uses TRBV9 and TRBJ2-7; 9 nucleotides match TRBD1. CDR1 and CDR2 (germline): SGDLS, YYNGEE. CDR3 length equals 15 residues. Trimming removed 0 bases from V and 4 bases from J; junction bases left unmatched: 5.

This clonotype came up once. A read error may be the cause here, since a much bigger clone is one base away. The V and J genes are TRBV12-3 or TRBV12-4 and TRBJ1-5; 7 positions match TRBD1. CDR3 length: 16 residues. V lost 2 bases and J lost 2; bases outside the gene matches: 6. The CDR3 nucleotides are TGTGCCAGCAGTTTACGGGGGCAGGGGGGCAATCAGCCCCAGCATTTT. Protein product: CASSLRGQGGNQPQHF.

The rearrangement joins TRBV4-1 to TRBJ2-3; weak D call: TRBD2 (6 bases). The CDR3 spans 16 residues. Germline V gene lookup returns CDR1 MGHRA and CDR2 YSYEKL. V was clipped by 0 bases and J by 2 bases, with 12 bases between them. Here the CDR3 DNA reads TGCGCCAGCAGCCAAGATGAGTGGAGGGACACAGATACGCAGTATTTT. Protein product: CASSQDEWRDTDTQYF.

This clonotype has at least ten counts. The chain couples TRBV6-1 to TRBJ2-2, with D unclear. The V gene's germline CDR1 is MNHNS and CDR2 SASEGT. V was clipped by 2 bases and J by 0 bases, with 10 bases between them. The length of the CDR3 is 16 residues. The CDR3 region has the DNA TGTGCCAGCAGTGAAAGTCGACACACGAACACCGGGGAGCTGTTTTTT. Translated, it gives CASSESRHTNTGELFF.

On this clonotype itself: This may be a read error, as it is one base from a much larger clone. The chain carries TRBV6-2 or TRBV6-3 and TRBJ1-1; 7 bases are a match to TRBD1. CDR3 length: 14 residues. In germline, CDR1 is MNHEY, CDR2 SVGEGT. The CDR3 region has the DNA TGTGCCGGCAGCTACAAAGGGGGCTGGACTGAAGCTTTCTTT. Protein product: CAGSYKGGWTEAFF.

This clonotype has only a few counts. This chain joins TRBV29-1 and TRBJ1-1; TRBD1 is a possible D gene (5 bases). Germline CDR1 is SQVTM and CDR2 is ANQGSEA. V was clipped by 8 bases and J by 0 bases, with 10 bases between them. This CDR3 is built from 12 residues. In nucleotides, the CDR3 is TGCAGCTCCAGGGAGGTGAACACTGAAGCTTTCTTT. Protein product: CSSREVNTEAFF.

This clonotype was detected many times. V is TRBV2 and J is TRBJ1-2; tentatively, D is TRBD1 (5 bases). Germline V gene lookup returns CDR1 SNHLY and CDR2 FYNNEI. There are 15 residues in the CDR3. Trimming pared 3 bases from V and 0 bases from J, leaving 11 bases between. In DNA, the CDR3 is TGTGCCAGCAGTGAGAGGAGGGGATCTAACTATGGCTACACCTTC. This sequence encodes CASSERRGSNYGYTF.

This clonotype appeared a few times. This chain links TRBV28 with TRBJ1-2; 9 bases agree with TRBD1. The J segment lost 2 bases and the V segment lost 5 bases, leaving 6 bases of the junction unmatched. The V gene's germline CDR1 is MDHEN and CDR2 SYDVKM. The CDR3 is made up of 15 amino acids. DNA of the CDR3: TGTGCCAGCAGTACGGCAGGACAGGGGAACTATGGCTACACCTTC. Translated: CASSTAGQGNYGYTF.

V gene TRBV28 combines with J gene TRBJ1-4; no clear D gene. The CDR3 is made up of 14 amino acids. V lost 6 bases and J 6 bases, leaving 14 bases between the germline ends. The germline gives CDR1 MDHEN, CDR2 SYDVKM. In nucleotides, the CDR3 is TGTGCCAGCAGCCTTCTTGCAAGTTATGAAAAACTGTTTTTT. It yields the protein CASSLLASYEKLFF.

The CDR3 spells CASSEGQVKGQDTEAFF. The CDR3 DNA is TGTGCCAGCAGCGAGGGCCAGGTTAAAGGGCAGGACACTGAAGCTTTCTTT. The chain carries TRBV9 and TRBJ1-1, with unresolved D. Trimming took off 3 bases at V and 3 bases at J, with 21 bases between the two ends. Germline V gene sequence: CDR1 SGDLS, CDR2 YYNGEE. The CDR3 has 17 residues.

This clonotype came up a few times. The chain joins TRBV20-1 to TRBJ2-7, with D maybe TRBD1 (5 bases). V lost 5 bases to trimming and J lost 9 bases, with 14 bases between them. The CDR3 spans 11 residues. Germline V gives CDR1 DFQATT, CDR2 SNEGSKA (reference sequence). The CDR3: CSAEVGQGQYF. The CDR3 bases are TGCAGTGCTGAGGTGGGGCAGGGGCAGTACTTC.

This clonotype was counted many times. The rearrangement links TRBV27 to TRBJ2-5; 7 nucleotides line up with TRBD2. V lost 6 bases to trimming and J lost 2 bases; unmatched junction nucleotides: 12. CDR1 is MNHEY, CDR2 SMNVEV, per germline (reference sequence). The CDR3 totals 16 residues. CDR3 DNA sequence: TGTGCCAGCAGCCGTTTCGGTCGAGCGGGGCAAGAGACCCAGTACTTC. It specifies CASSRFGRAGQETQYF.

This clonotype was seen a few times. V and J are TRBV2 and TRBJ2-2; D gene unclear. This CDR3 region has 12 residues. The germline V and J ends were trimmed by 6 bases and 5 bases, with 7 bases remaining between them. Per the germline V gene, CDR1 is SNHLY and CDR2 is FYNNEI. The CDR3 DNA reads as TGTGCCAGCAGCGCTGGGACCGGGGAGCTGTTTTTT. Translated: CASSAGTGELFF.

This clonotype was recorded a few times. V is TRBV13 and J is TRBJ2-1; 10 positions match TRBD2. This CDR3 comprises 14 residues. Germline-derived CDR1 and CDR2 are PRHDT and FYEKMQ (reference sequence). V lost 5 bases to trimming and J lost 4 bases; unmatched junction nucleotides: 2. This CDR3 is CASSTSGNYNEQFF. The CDR3 bases are TGTGCCAGCAGCACTAGCGGGAATTACAATGAGCAGTTCTTC.

Only a few counts were recorded for this clonotype. The chain recombines TRBV19 with TRBJ1-1; maybe TRBD1 (5 bases). The CDR3 is 16 amino acids. V was shortened by 4 bases and J by 0 bases, with 15 bases between the two germline ends. CDR1 is LNHDA and CDR2 is SQIVND in the germline V gene (reference sequence). The CDR3 is CASSKAGIPMNTEAFF. In nucleotides, the CDR3 is TGTGCCAGTAGTAAGGCAGGGATCCCGATGAACACTGAAGCTTTCTTT.

The V call is TRBV5-4, the J call TRBJ2-5; TRBD2 aligns across 8 bases. This CDR3 is 14 amino acids long. CDR1 and CDR2 (germline): SGHNT, YYREEE (reference sequence). V lost 4 bases to trimming and J lost 1 base; unmatched junction nucleotides: 3. CDR3 sequence reads: CASSPAGGQETQYF. The CDR3 DNA follows: TGTGCCAGCAGCCCTGCGGGGGGCCAAGAGACCCAGTACTTC.

The sample holds a few counts of this clonotype. The chain recombines TRBV4-3 with TRBJ2-3; D may be TRBD2 (6 bases). Germline CDR1 and CDR2: LGHNA and YSLEER. The CDR3 runs 15 residues. V lost 0 bases and J lost 5, with 12 bases in between. The CDR3 DNA reads as TGCGCCAGCAGCCAAGATGCCGCCGGGAGAGATACGCAGTATTTT. This encodes CASSQDAAGRDTQYF.

This clonotype was detected many times. This chain connects TRBV28 to TRBJ1-1; maybe TRBD1 (5 bases). The CDR3 is 15 amino acids. V gave up 0 bases and J gave up 1 base, with 9 bases separating them. CDR1 and CDR2 from the germline V gene are MDHEN and SYDVKM. CDR3 loop: CASSLWGPPNTEAFF. CDR3 sequence (DNA): TGTGCCAGCAGTTTATGGGGACCGCCGAACACTGAAGCTTTCTTT.

The CDR3 nucleotides are TGTGCCAGTAACCCTGGGACTAGCGATTACAATGAGCAGTTCTTC. Its protein product is CASNPGTSDYNEQFF. This chain connects TRBV19 to TRBJ2-1; TRBD2 agrees at 10 bases. Per germline, CDR1 LNHDA and CDR2 SQIVND (reference sequence). This CDR3 contains 15 residues. V shed 7 bases, J shed 4 bases, and the junction held 7 bases outside the gene matches.

This clonotype was observed at least ten times. The V gene is TRBV2, the J gene TRBJ2-5; possible D gene TRBD1, 6 bases. V shed 3 bases and J shed 1 base, with 18 bases lying between them. Germline CDR1 SNHLY, CDR2 FYNNEI. The CDR3 is 17 amino acids. The CDR3 reads CASSDRDSGQTQETQYF. The CDR3 DNA reads as TGTGCCAGCAGTGACCGCGACAGCGGACAGACCCAAGAGACCCAGTACTTC.

This clonotype was seen a few times. The rearrangement joins TRBV5-8 to TRBJ2-2; D gene ambiguous. The CDR3 is made up of 17 amino acids. Germline V gene lookup returns CDR1 SGHTS and CDR2 YDEGEE. Trimming pared 8 bases from V and 2 bases from J, leaving 22 bases between. CDR3 protein: CARHSESPDTNTGELFF. CDR3 DNA: TGTGCCAGGCACTCGGAGTCCCCCGACACAAACACCGGGGAGCTGTTTTTT.

Ten or more counts support this clonotype. This rearrangement joins TRBV28 to TRBJ2-7; D gene ambiguous. Deletions cut 8 bases from V and 4 bases from J, with 12 bases between. Germline V gene lookup returns CDR1 MDHEN and CDR2 SYDVKM. This CDR3 has 12 residues. The CDR3 sequence is CASSLGGYEQYF. The DNA for the CDR3 is TGTGCCAGCTCCCTGGGTGGGTACGAGCAGTACTTC.